Below, 26 T cell receptor beta chains from the same sample are listed, as sequenced in a study of blood T cell repertoires in COVID-19. The data were produced by immunoSEQ multiplex PCR, yet TCRdb's version contains in-frame clones alone and is incomplete. The sample lists about 190,000 clones; 82% were seen once. Sequenced material: peripheral blood. The receptors originated from a woman aged 60-70 years with COVID-19, enrolled during active disease.

This sequence joins TRBV6-2 or TRBV6-3 and TRBJ2-2; maybe TRBD1 (6 bases). The V gene lost 0 bases and the J gene lost 4 bases, with 12 bases spanning the gap. The CDR3 sequence is 16 residues long. The germline V gene encodes CDR1 MNHEY and CDR2 SVGEGT. The CDR3 loop is CASSYSTRGRTGELFF. The CDR3 bases are TGTGCCAGCAGTTACTCGACCAGGGGACGCACCGGGGAGCTGTTTTTT.

V usage is TRBV27 and J usage is TRBJ1-1; TRBD1 agrees at 7 bases. The CDR3 is made up of 13 amino acids. Unmatched junction bases numbered 7, after V lost 5 bases and J lost 7 bases. CDR1 MNHEY and CDR2 SMNVEV come from the germline V gene (reference sequence). In DNA, the CDR3 is TGTGCCAGCAGTCTGACAGGGCGCCGTGAAGCTTTCTTT. Amino acids: CASSLTGRREAFF.

This clone was observed a few times. V usage is TRBV2 and J usage is TRBJ2-3; 9 nucleotides agree with TRBD2. The length of the CDR3 is 14 residues. Per the germline V gene, CDR1 is SNHLY and CDR2 is FYNNEI. V was clipped by 9 bases and J by 2 bases; unmatched bases: 6. Here the CDR3 reads CARSSGANTDTQYF. The CDR3 DNA reads TGTGCCAGGTCTAGCGGGGCGAACACAGATACGCAGTATTTT.

The chain recombines TRBV27 with TRBJ1-1, with D maybe TRBD1 (6 bases). The germline V gene encodes CDR1 MNHEY and CDR2 SMNVEV (reference sequence). The CDR3 extends over 13 amino acids. V dropped 6 bases and J dropped 3 bases, with 11 bases sitting between them. This CDR3 is CASRGNRDTEAFF. CDR3 DNA sequence: TGTGCCAGCAGGGGAAACAGGGACACTGAAGCTTTCTTT.

The rearrangement joins TRBV7-9 to TRBJ2-5, with D perhaps matching TRBD1 (6 bases). V lost 5 bases and J 1 base, leaving 20 bases between the germline ends. CDR1 SEHNR and CDR2 FQNEAQ come from the germline V gene (reference sequence). The CDR3 consists of 17 residues. CDR3 bases: TGTGCCAGCAGCGCAGCAGTCGGCGGACAGCTCCAAGAGACCCAGTACTTC. Protein: CASSAAVGGQLQETQYF.

The rearrangement uses TRBV5-8 and TRBJ1-1, with 8 bases identical to TRBD1. Germline values: CDR1 SGHTS, CDR2 YDEGEE. V was clipped by 4 bases and J by 1 base; unmatched bases: 3. This CDR3 spans 14 amino acids. CDR3 amino acids: CASSLDRANTEAFF. CDR3 coding DNA: TGTGCCAGCAGCCTGGACAGGGCGAACACTGAAGCTTTCTTT.

The chain couples TRBV19 to TRBJ2-3; TRBD1 matches at 7 bases. V gave up 5 bases and J gave up 2 bases; unmatched junction bases: 7. Germline V lookup: CDR1 LNHDA, CDR2 SQIVND (reference sequence). This CDR3 is 15 amino acids long. The CDR3 loop is CASSPRDSHTDTQYF. The CDR3 DNA reads as TGTGCCAGTAGTCCGAGGGACAGTCACACAGATACGCAGTATTTT.

The V call is TRBV11-3, the J call TRBJ2-1; 10 nucleotides agree with TRBD2. This CDR3 has 15 amino acids. The junction had 3 bases not matched to a gene; V was cut back by 1 base and J by 6 bases. The germline V gene encodes CDR1 SGHNT and CDR2 YENEEA. CDR3 residues: CASSLGASGGNEQFF. The CDR3 DNA reads TGTGCCAGCAGCTTAGGGGCTAGCGGGGGCAATGAGCAGTTCTTC. The full variable domain, its missing parts supplied by reference TRBV11-3 and TRBJ2-1, is EAGVVQSPRYKIIEKKQPVAFWCNPISGHNTLYWYLQNLGQGPELLIRYENEEAVDDSQLPKDRFSAERLKGVDSTLKIQPAELGDSAVYLCASSLGASGGNEQFFGPGTRLTVL.

This sequence joins TRBV3-1 (or the pseudogene TRBV3-2) and TRBJ1-5; 7 bases align to TRBD1. V lost 4 bases to trimming and J lost 5 bases; unmatched junction nucleotides: 5. The CDR3 runs 14 residues. From germline, CDR1 is LGHDT and CDR2 YNNKEL (reference sequence). CDR3 loop: CASSLDRDHQPQHF. CDR3 coding DNA: TGTGCCAGCAGCCTTGACAGGGACCATCAGCCCCAGCATTTT.

This clone was counted a few times. V gene TRBV25-1 combines with J gene TRBJ1-1, with unresolved D. V lost 2 bases, J lost 0 bases, and 4 bases lay in between. In germline, CDR1 is MGHDK, CDR2 SYGVNS. The CDR3 has 13 amino acids. The CDR3, as DNA: TGTGCCAGCAGTGAACAGTTGAACACTGAAGCTTTCTTT. Residues: CASSEQLNTEAFF.

The chain carries TRBV6-2 or TRBV6-3 and TRBJ2-2, with TRBD2 as a possible D gene (5 bases). V lost 0 bases and J lost 5, with 22 bases in between. The CDR3 is 19 residues long. Germline V gene data show CDR1 as MNHEY and CDR2 as SVGEGT. The CDR3 sequence is CASSYSVGVALPRTGELFF. CDR3 sequence (DNA): TGTGCCAGCAGTTACTCGGTGGGAGTAGCGCTCCCGAGAACCGGGGAGCTGTTTTTT.

The chain has TRBV5-8 and TRBJ1-5; no reliable D call. Germline CDR1 reads SGHTS; CDR2 reads YDEGEE. This CDR3 is built from 15 residues. The germline V and J ends were trimmed by 0 bases and 3 bases, with 10 bases remaining between them. The CDR3 region has the DNA TGTGCCAGCAGCTTGGGAATCGGGGACAATCAGCCCCAGCATTTT. It yields the protein CASSLGIGDNQPQHF. Combining the CDR3 with reference TRBV5-8 and TRBJ1-5 gives the whole variable domain EAGVTQSPTHLIKTRGQQATLRCSPISGHTSVYWYQQALGLGLQFLLWYDEGEERNRGNFPPRFSGRQFPNYSSELNVNALELEDSALYLCASSLGIGDNQPQHFGDGTRLSIL.

The genes are TRBV6-6 and TRBJ1-1; D is ambiguous. Germline V gene lookup returns CDR1 MNHNY and CDR2 SVGAGI (reference sequence). Between the trimmed V and J ends, which lost 2 bases and 11 bases, there was a span of 15 bases. The CDR3 extends over 13 amino acids. The CDR3 here is CASSYLTAEWAFF. DNA of the CDR3: TGTGCCAGCAGTTACCTTACAGCAGAGTGGGCTTTCTTT.

V is TRBV19 and J is TRBJ2-1, with 10 positions matching TRBD2. V trimming: 4 bases; J trimming: 0 bases; junction bases outside the gene matches: 9. Germline V gene data show CDR1 as LNHDA and CDR2 as SQIVND (reference sequence). There are 18 residues in the CDR3. CDR3 loop: CASSNPDSGGSSYNEQFF. CDR3 coding DNA: TGTGCCAGTAGTAATCCCGATAGCGGGGGGAGCTCCTACAATGAGCAGTTCTTC.

Remarks on this clone: The same CDR3 can be traced to other DNA sequences in this sample. The chain carries TRBV11-2 and TRBJ1-2; D might be TRBD1 (6 bases). The CDR3 runs 12 residues. The germline CDR1 and CDR2 sequences are SGHAT and FQNNGV. V lost 5 bases and J lost 5, with 9 bases in between. The CDR3 protein is CASSLTGYGYTF. The CDR3 region has the DNA TGTGCCAGCAGCCTGACAGGTTATGGCTACACCTTC.

V usage is TRBV9 and J usage is TRBJ2-3, with D maybe TRBD1 (6 bases). V was shortened by 3 bases and J by 6 bases, with 17 bases between the two germline ends. This CDR3 is built from 15 residues. Germline V gene data show CDR1 as SGDLS and CDR2 as YYNGEE. The CDR3 region has the DNA TGTGCCAGCAGCGGTATTTTGGGGGCGTTGGATACGCAGTATTTT. This sequence encodes CASSGILGALDTQYF.

The rearrangement joins TRBV7-2 to TRBJ1-2, with unresolved D. CDR3 length: 13 residues. Germline loops: CDR1 SGHTA, CDR2 FQGNSA. V shed 3 bases and J shed 2 bases, with 7 bases lying between them. The CDR3 DNA sequence: TGTGCCAGCAGCTTTTGGCAGAACTATGGCTACACCTTC. Encoded protein: CASSFWQNYGYTF.

The V gene is TRBV6-5, the J gene TRBJ1-6; D ambiguous. V gave up 6 bases and J gave up 10 bases, with 19 bases separating them. From germline, CDR1 is MNHEY and CDR2 SVGAGI. CDR3 length: 15 residues. The CDR3 loop reads CASRVGETRGSPLHF. DNA of the CDR3: TGTGCCAGCAGAGTTGGAGAGACTCGCGGGTCACCCCTCCACTTT.

This sequence joins TRBV15 and TRBJ2-4; 8 bases agree with TRBD1. This CDR3 is built from 14 residues. Trimming removed 5 bases from V and 6 bases from J; junction bases left unmatched: 6. Per germline, CDR1 LNHNV and CDR2 YYDKDF (reference sequence). CDR3 coding DNA: TGTGCCACCAGCGAGGACAGGGTAGTAAACATTCAGTACTTC. Its translation: CATSEDRVVNIQYF.

The genes are TRBV15 and TRBJ1-1; tentative D call: TRBD1 (5 bases). CDR1 is LNHNV and CDR2 is YYDKDF in the germline V gene (reference sequence). CDR3 length: 15 residues. V was pared by 0 bases and J by 1 base, with 9 bases between. CDR3 residues: CATSRDRVQNTEAFF. CDR3 coding DNA: TGTGCCACCAGCAGAGACAGGGTACAGAACACTGAAGCTTTCTTT.

V and J are TRBV6-4 and TRBJ1-3, with D tentatively TRBD1 (5 bases). Germline V gene data show CDR1 as MRHNA and CDR2 as SNTAGT. The CDR3 extends over 18 amino acids. V lost 2 bases and J 3 bases, leaving 20 bases between the germline ends. The DNA for the CDR3 is TGTGCCAGCAGTGACGCAGATAGGGTGGGGCGAGGTGGAAACACCATATATTTT. This sequence encodes CASSDADRVGRGGNTIYF.

CDR3 DNA sequence: TGCGCCAGCAGCCGCTCCGGGACTAGCGACAATGAGCAGTTCTTC. This translates into CASSRSGTSDNEQFF. This rearrangement joins TRBV4-3 to TRBJ2-1, with 10 bases identical to TRBD2. Per the germline V gene, CDR1 is LGHNA and CDR2 is YSLEER. This CDR3 has 15 residues. V lost 4 bases, J lost 5 bases, and 5 bases stayed unmatched.

The chain couples TRBV5-1 to TRBJ1-1, with D unresolved. Germline CDR1 SGHRS, CDR2 YFSETQ. V was cut by 5 bases and J by 0 bases, with 11 bases left in between. There are 14 residues in the CDR3. The CDR3 loop reads CASSLSVVNTEAFF. Written as DNA, the CDR3 is TGCGCCAGCAGTCTTTCGGTCGTGAACACTGAAGCTTTCTTT.

The chain links TRBV11-1 to TRBJ2-1; 10 nucleotides align to TRBD1. The trim removed 8 bases at V and 4 bases at J, leaving 2 bases unmatched. Germline CDR1 SGHAT, CDR2 FQDESV (reference sequence). The CDR3 is made up of 13 amino acids. The CDR3 region has the DNA TGTGCCAGCCGACAGGGGGCTTACAATGAGCAGTTCTTC. It encodes CASRQGAYNEQFF.

The rearrangement joins TRBV30 to TRBJ1-2; D is possibly TRBD1 (5 bases). Trimming stripped 0 bases from V and 8 bases from J, with 13 bases between. The CDR3 is 13 residues long. Germline V CDR1 and CDR2: GTSNPN, SVGIG (reference sequence). In DNA form, the CDR3 reads TGTGCCTGGAGTGTACAGGCCCTGCGGGGCTACACCTTC. It yields the protein CAWSVQALRGYTF.

The chain links TRBV6-5 to TRBJ2-2, with a weak D call TRBD1 (5 bases). The CDR3 is 13 amino acids. The V and J ends lost 6 bases and 3 bases respectively, with 8 bases between them. Germline CDR1 reads MNHEY; CDR2 reads SVGAGI. The CDR3 loop reads CASSLTDTGELFF. The CDR3 DNA is TGTGCCAGCAGCTTGACAGACACCGGGGAGCTGTTTTTT.